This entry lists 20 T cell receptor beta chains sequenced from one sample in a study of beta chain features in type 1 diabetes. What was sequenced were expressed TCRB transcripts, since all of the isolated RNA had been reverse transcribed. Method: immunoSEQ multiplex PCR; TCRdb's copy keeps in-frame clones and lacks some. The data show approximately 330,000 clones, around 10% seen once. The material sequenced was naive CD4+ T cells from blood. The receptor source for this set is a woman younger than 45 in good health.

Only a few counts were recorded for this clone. CDR3 region: CASSQPPGAANEQFF. For the CDR3, the DNA is TGTGCCAGCAGCCAACCGCCGGGAGCCGCCAATGAGCAGTTCTTC. The chain is built from TRBV4-2 and TRBJ2-1; possibly TRBD2 for D (6 bases). The germline V gene has CDR1 LGHNA and CDR2 YNFKEQ. V was trimmed by 2 bases and J by 6 bases, leaving 14 bases between them. CDR3 length equals 15 residues.

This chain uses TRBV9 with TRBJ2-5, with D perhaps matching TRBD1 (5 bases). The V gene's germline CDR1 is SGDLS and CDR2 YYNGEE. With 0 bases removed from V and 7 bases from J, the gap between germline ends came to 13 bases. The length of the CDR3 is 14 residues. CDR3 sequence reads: CASSVEEGVGTQYF. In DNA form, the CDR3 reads TGTGCCAGCAGCGTAGAGGAAGGGGTGGGGACCCAGTACTTC.

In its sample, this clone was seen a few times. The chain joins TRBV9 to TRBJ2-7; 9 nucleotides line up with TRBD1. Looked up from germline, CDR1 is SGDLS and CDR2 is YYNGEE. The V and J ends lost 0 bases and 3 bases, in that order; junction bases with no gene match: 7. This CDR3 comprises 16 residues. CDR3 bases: TGTGCCAGCAGCGTAGGCGGGACAGGGCTCCTCTACGAGCAGTACTTC. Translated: CASSVGGTGLLYEQYF.

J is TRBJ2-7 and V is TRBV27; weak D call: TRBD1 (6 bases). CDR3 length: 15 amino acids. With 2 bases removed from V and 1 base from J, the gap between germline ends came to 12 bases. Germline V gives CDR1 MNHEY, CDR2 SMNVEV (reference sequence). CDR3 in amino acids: CASSLKPGVSYEQYF. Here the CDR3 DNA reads TGTGCCAGCAGTTTAAAGCCAGGGGTTTCCTACGAGCAGTACTTC.

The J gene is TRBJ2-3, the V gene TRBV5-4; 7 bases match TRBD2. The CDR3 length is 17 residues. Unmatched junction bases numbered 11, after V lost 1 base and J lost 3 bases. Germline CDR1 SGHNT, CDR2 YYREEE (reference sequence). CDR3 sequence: CASSLYLGGSGTDTQYF. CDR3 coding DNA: TGTGCCAGCAGCTTGTACCTAGGCGGGAGTGGAACAGATACGCAGTATTTT.

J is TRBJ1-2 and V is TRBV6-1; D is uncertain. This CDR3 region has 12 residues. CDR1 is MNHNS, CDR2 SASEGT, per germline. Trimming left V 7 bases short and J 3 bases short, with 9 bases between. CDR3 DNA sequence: TGTGCCAGCACCTTCGAGGACTATGGCTACACCTTC. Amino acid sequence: CASTFEDYGYTF.

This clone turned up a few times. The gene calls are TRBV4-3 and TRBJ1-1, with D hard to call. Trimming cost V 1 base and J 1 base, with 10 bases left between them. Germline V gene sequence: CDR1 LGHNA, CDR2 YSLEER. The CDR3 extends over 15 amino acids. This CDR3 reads CASSQVPGRNTEAFF. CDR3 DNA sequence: TGCGCCAGCAGCCAAGTTCCGGGAAGGAACACTGAAGCTTTCTTT.

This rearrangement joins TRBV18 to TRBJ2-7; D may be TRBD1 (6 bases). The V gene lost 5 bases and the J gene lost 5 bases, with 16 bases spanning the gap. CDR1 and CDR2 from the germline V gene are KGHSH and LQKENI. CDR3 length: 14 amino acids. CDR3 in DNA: TGTGCCAGCTCAAGAGGGGCAGGGGACCACGAGCAGTACTTC. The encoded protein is CASSRGAGDHEQYF.

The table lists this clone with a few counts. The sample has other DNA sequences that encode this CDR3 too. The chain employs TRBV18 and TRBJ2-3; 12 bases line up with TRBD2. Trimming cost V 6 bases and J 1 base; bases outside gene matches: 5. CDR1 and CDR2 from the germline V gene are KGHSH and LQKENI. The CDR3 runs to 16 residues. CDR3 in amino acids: CASSPGLAGRTDTQYF. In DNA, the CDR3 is TGTGCCAGCTCTCCAGGACTAGCGGGACGCACAGATACGCAGTATTTT.

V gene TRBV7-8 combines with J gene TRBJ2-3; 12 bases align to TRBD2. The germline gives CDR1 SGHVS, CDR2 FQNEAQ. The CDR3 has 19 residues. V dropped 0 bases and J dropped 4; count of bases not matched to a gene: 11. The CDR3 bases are TGTGCCAGCAGCTTAGCGGTGCTAGCGGGAGGGCCTGTCGCAGATACGCAGTATTTT. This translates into CASSLAVLAGGPVADTQYF.

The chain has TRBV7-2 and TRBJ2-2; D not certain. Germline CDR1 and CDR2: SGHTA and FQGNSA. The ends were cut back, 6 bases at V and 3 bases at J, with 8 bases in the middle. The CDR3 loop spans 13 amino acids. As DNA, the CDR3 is TGTGCCAGCAGGCCAACAGACACCGGGGAGCTGTTTTTT. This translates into CASRPTDTGELFF.

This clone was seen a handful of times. CDR3 nucleotide sequence: TGTGCCAGCAGCTTCTTAGCGGGCGACGCCTACAATGAGCAGTTCTTC. Protein sequence: CASSFLAGDAYNEQFF. This sequence joins TRBV7-9 and TRBJ2-1, with TRBD2 matching 7 bases. Trimming cost V 3 bases and J 2 bases; bases outside gene matches: 7. This CDR3 has 16 residues. The germline V gene encodes CDR1 SEHNR and CDR2 FQNEAQ (reference sequence).

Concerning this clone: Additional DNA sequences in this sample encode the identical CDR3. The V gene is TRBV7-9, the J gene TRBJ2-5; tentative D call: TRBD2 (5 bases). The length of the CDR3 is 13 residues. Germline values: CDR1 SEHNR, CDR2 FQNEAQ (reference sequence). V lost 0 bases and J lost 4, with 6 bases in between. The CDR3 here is CASSLAGRETQYF. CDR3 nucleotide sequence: TGTGCCAGCAGCTTAGCGGGGAGAGAGACCCAGTACTTC.

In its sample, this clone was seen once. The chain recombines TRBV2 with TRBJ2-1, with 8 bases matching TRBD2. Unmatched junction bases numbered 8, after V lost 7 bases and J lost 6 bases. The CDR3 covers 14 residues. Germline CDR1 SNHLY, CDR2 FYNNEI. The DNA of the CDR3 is TGTGCCAGCACTCGACTAGCGATAGGCAATGAGCAGTTCTTC. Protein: CASTRLAIGNEQFF.

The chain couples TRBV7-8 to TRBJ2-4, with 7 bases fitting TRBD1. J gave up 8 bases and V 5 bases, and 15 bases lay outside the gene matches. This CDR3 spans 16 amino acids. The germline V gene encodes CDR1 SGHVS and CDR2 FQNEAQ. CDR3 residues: CASSPHRTGEGDIQYF. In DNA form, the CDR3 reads TGTGCCAGCAGCCCCCACCGGACAGGTGAAGGAGACATTCAGTACTTC. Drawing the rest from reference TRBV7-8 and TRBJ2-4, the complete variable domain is GAGVSQSPRYKVAKRGQDVALRCDPISGHVSLFWYQQALGQGPEFLTYFQNEAQLDKSGLPSDRFFAERPEGSVSTLKIQRTQQEDSAVYLCASSPHRTGEGDIQYFGAGTRLSVL.

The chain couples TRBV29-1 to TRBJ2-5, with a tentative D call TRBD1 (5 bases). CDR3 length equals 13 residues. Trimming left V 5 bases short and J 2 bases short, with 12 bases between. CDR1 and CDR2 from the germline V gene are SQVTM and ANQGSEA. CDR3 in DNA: TGCAGCGTTCGACCCGACAGTCAAGAGACCCAGTACTTC. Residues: CSVRPDSQETQYF.

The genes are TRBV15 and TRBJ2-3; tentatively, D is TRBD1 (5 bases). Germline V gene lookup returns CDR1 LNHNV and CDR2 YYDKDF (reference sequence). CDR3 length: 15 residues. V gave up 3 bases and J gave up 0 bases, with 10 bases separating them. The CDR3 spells CATSSRQTSTDTQYF. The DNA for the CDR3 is TGTGCCACCAGCAGCCGACAGACTAGCACAGATACGCAGTATTTT.

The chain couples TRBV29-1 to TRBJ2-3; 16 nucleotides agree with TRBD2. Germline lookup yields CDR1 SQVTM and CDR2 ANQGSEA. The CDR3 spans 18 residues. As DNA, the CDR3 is TGCGGGGGTCGGCAGTCCGGGACTAGCGGGAGGGACACAGATACGCAGTATTTT. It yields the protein CGGRQSGTSGRDTDTQYF.

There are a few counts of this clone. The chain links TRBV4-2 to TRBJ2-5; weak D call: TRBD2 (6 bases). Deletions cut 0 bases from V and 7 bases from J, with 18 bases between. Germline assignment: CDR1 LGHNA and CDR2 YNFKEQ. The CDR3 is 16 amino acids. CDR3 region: CASSQDMPGEGGTQYF. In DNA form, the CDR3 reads TGTGCCAGCAGCCAAGATATGCCGGGAGAGGGAGGGACCCAGTACTTC.

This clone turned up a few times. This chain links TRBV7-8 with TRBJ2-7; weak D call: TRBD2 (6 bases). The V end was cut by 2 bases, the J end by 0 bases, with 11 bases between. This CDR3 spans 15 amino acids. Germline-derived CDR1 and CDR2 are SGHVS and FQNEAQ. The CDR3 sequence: CASSLMGGNSYEQYF. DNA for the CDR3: TGTGCCAGCAGCTTAATGGGGGGAAACTCCTACGAGCAGTACTTC.